The source of this TCR beta chain is a study of blood T cell repertoires in COVID-19. Germline CDR1 is SSHAT and CDR2 is FNYEAQ (reference sequence). CDR3 length: 16 amino acids. With 5 bases clipped from V and 7 bases from J, the junction kept 13 bases outside the gene matches. This clone was detected a few times. Libraries were prepared by immunoSEQ multiplex PCR; TCRdb keeps only in-frame clonotypes and omits some of them. This table holds about 190,000 clones, over 75% found once. The clonotype was recovered from a man over 45 who had recovered from COVID-19. Sequenced sample: peripheral blood. V and J are TRBV7-7 and TRBJ2-1, with TRBD2 matching 8 bases. The CDR3 DNA sequence: TGTGCCAGCAGCCCACACAGCGGGAGTGGAGTTAATGAGCAGTTCTTC. It is translated as CASSPHSGSGVNEQFF.